This T cell receptor (beta chain) stems from a study of glioma-infiltrating T cells. The iRepertoire nested amplicon-rescue multiplex PCR amplified TCR alpha and beta CDR3s from RNA. Tissue mRNA or PBMC total RNA, roughly 85-450 ng, went into one-step reverse transcription and amplification. TCRdb independently ran MiXCR on the multiplex PCR reads; one entry per CDR3 protein. This sample has about 400,000 distinct CDR3 sequences; roughly 41% occur once, and the top ten carry 12%. Of note for this clonotype: Its antigen is as yet unknown.

The CDR3 contains 15 residues. Germline CDR1 reads LNHDA; CDR2 reads SQIVND (reference sequence). V was shortened by 10 bases and J by 1 base, with 20 bases between the two germline ends. Study outcomes and limitations: Tissue-blood divergence was below expectation in non-neoplastic patients, above in gliomas.

This clonotype originated in a human donor with low-grade glioma or glioblastoma, undergoing nonglioma brain surgery, or in good health (not recorded which). The chain employs TRBV19 and TRBJ2-7; D may match TRBD1 or TRBD2 (5 bases each). Material: glioma tissue, nonneoplastic brain tissue, or PBMCs (not recorded which). CDR3 protein: CATSLIRDQSYEQYF. Written as DNA, the CDR3 is TGTGCCACCAGTCTCATCCGGGACCAGTCCTACGAGCAGTACTTC.